A single sample gave rise to the 15 T cell receptor beta chains below, sequenced in a study of shared clonotypes between healthy human individuals. Assay: immunoSEQ multiplex PCR; the TCRdb copy retains only in-frame clones and omits some. The table includes over a million clones, approximately 80% detected once. Sequencing was done on a sample of memory CD4+ T cells from PBMCs. The sample's subset: CD45RA-negative fraction. These receptors were taken from a man aged 18 to 29 in good health. Some clones in this sample may be carry-over from other donors' samples.

V is TRBV7-3 and J is TRBJ2-5; either TRBD1 or TRBD2 may fit D (6 bases each). This CDR3 comprises 16 residues. Germline V CDR1 and CDR2: SGHTA, FQGTGA. Trimming took 8 bases from V and 2 from J, leaving 21 bases between them. CDR3 in amino acids: CASGIGGQRIQETQYF. CDR3 bases: TGTGCCAGCGGTATAGGGGGGCAGCGAATTCAAGAGACCCAGTACTTC.

The count of this clone is one. The chain carries TRBV10-2 and TRBJ1-1, with D unclear. Germline values: CDR1 WSHSY, CDR2 SAAADI. The CDR3 is made up of 14 amino acids. The V gene lost 8 bases and the J gene lost 0 bases, with 13 bases spanning the gap. CDR3 residues: CASSTPLLNTEAFF. For the CDR3, the DNA is TGCGCCAGCTCCACCCCCCTATTGAACACTGAAGCTTTCTTT.

This clone was seen a handful of times. The gene calls are TRBV28 and TRBJ1-5; 7 nucleotides match TRBD1. Germline V gene sequence: CDR1 MDHEN, CDR2 SYDVKM. J lost 6 bases, V lost 5 bases, and 7 bases had no gene match. The length of the CDR3 is 14 residues. For the CDR3, the DNA is TGTGCCAGCAGTACGCGACAGGGCGGTCAGCCCCAGCATTTT. This codes for CASSTRQGGQPQHF.

The table lists this clone with a few counts. Other nucleotide sequences in the sample specify the same CDR3. CDR3: CASSRGNTIYF. CDR3 DNA sequence: TGCGCCAGCAGTCGCGGAAACACCATATATTTT. The gene calls are TRBV5-1 and TRBJ1-3; D not resolved. Between the trimmed V and J ends, which lost 5 bases and 4 bases, there was a span of 4 bases. The CDR3 sequence is 11 residues long. Germline V gives CDR1 SGHRS, CDR2 YFSETQ.

This clone was observed a handful of times. V is TRBV6-1 and J is TRBJ1-2; no reliable D call. The germline V gene encodes CDR1 MNHNS and CDR2 SASEGT. CDR3 length equals 14 residues. The germline V and J ends were trimmed by 2 bases and 6 bases, with 13 bases remaining between them. The CDR3: CASSELPGPHGYTF. The DNA of the CDR3 is TGTGCCAGCAGTGAATTGCCCGGACCCCATGGCTACACCTTC.

This clone was seen a handful of times. The chain combines TRBV7-9 with TRBJ1-1; D is uncertain. V shed 6 bases and J shed 1 base, with 12 bases lying between them. The germline CDR1 and CDR2 sequences are SEHNR and FQNEAQ (reference sequence). The CDR3 runs to 14 residues. The CDR3 DNA is TGTGCCAGCAGACAGACCGGGCAGAACACTGAAGCTTTCTTT. Protein: CASRQTGQNTEAFF. Based on the CDR3 plus reference TRBV7-9 and TRBJ1-1, the full variable domain is DTGVSQNPRHKITKRGQNVTFRCDPISEHNRLYWYRQTLGQGPEFLTYFQNEAQLEKSRLLSDRFSAERPKGSFSTLEIQRTEQGDSAMYLCASRQTGQNTEAFFGQGTRLTVV.

The gene calls are TRBV4-1 and TRBJ2-3, with TRBD1 matching over 9 bases. CDR3 length: 18 amino acids. Germline CDR1 is MGHRA and CDR2 is YSYEKL. V trimming: 4 bases; J trimming: 1 base; junction bases outside the gene matches: 12. CDR3 protein: CASSRRDRDLSGTDTQYF. The CDR3 DNA follows: TGCGCCAGCAGCCGCCGGGACAGGGACCTCTCTGGCACAGATACGCAGTATTTT.

Regarding this clone: Additional DNA sequences in this sample encode the identical CDR3. The J gene is TRBJ1-1, the V gene TRBV2; TRBD1 is a possible D gene (6 bases). Germline values: CDR1 SNHLY, CDR2 FYNNEI. The CDR3 spans 13 residues. V lost 3 bases, J lost 5 bases, and 10 bases lay in between. The chain's CDR3 is CASSDGGFTEAFF. DNA for the CDR3: TGTGCCAGCAGTGATGGGGGCTTTACTGAAGCTTTCTTT.

This clone was observed a handful of times. This chain links TRBV28 with TRBJ2-3; TRBD1 might be the D (5 bases). The CDR3 runs to 16 residues. The V gene lost 5 bases and the J gene lost 1 base, with 16 bases spanning the gap. Germline CDR1 is MDHEN and CDR2 is SYDVKM. This CDR3 reads CASSPSRESRTDTQYF. The DNA of the CDR3 is TGTGCCAGCAGTCCTTCCAGGGAATCCCGCACAGATACGCAGTATTTT.

This clone appeared once. The chain uses TRBV5-1 and TRBJ2-5; D is possibly TRBD2 (6 bases). V lost 1 base and J 1 base, leaving 14 bases between the germline ends. In germline, CDR1 is SGHRS, CDR2 YFSETQ. The CDR3 is made up of 16 amino acids. CDR3 sequence (DNA): TGCGCCAGCAGCTTGTCGGTGGGAGGCACCCAAGAGACCCAGTACTTC. Translating it yields CASSLSVGGTQETQYF.

The sample holds a few counts of this clone. The chain combines TRBV30 with TRBJ2-3; D assignment may be TRBD1 or TRBD2 (5 bases each). This CDR3 is 14 amino acids long. With 4 bases removed from V and 2 bases from J, the gap between germline ends came to 13 bases. Germline V lookup: CDR1 GTSNPN, CDR2 SVGIG (reference sequence). CDR3 amino acids: CAWNRDRFTDTQYF. For the CDR3, the DNA is TGTGCCTGGAATAGGGACCGCTTCACAGATACGCAGTATTTT.

A single count supports this clone. The CDR3 spells CASSRHNQETQYF. CDR3 sequence (DNA): TGCGCCAGCAGCCGCCATAATCAAGAGACCCAGTACTTC. The V call is TRBV5-1, the J call TRBJ2-5; D uncertain. V lost 4 bases, J lost 2 bases, and 9 bases lay in between. Germline V gives CDR1 SGHRS, CDR2 YFSETQ. This CDR3 contains 13 residues.

The V call is TRBV5-1, the J call TRBJ1-3; TRBD1 aligns across 7 bases. CDR3 size: 15 residues. V gave up 2 bases and J gave up 4 bases; unmatched junction bases: 6. Germline-derived CDR1 and CDR2 are SGHRS and YFSETQ. CDR3 in DNA: TGCGCCAGCAGCTTCGAGGGGGCGCGCGGAAACACCATATATTTT. Translated, it gives CASSFEGARGNTIYF.

The chain links TRBV4-3 to TRBJ2-7; the D gene is possibly TRBD1 (6 bases). The CDR3 has 14 amino acids. V shed 1 base and J shed 5 bases, with 12 bases lying between them. CDR1 and CDR2 (germline): LGHNA, YSLEER. CDR3 residues: CASSQVPGQHEQYF. Here the CDR3 DNA reads TGCGCCAGCAGCCAAGTGCCCGGACAGCACGAGCAGTACTTC.

J is TRBJ2-5 and V is TRBV5-1; TRBD1 might be the D (5 bases). Trimming shortened V by 6 bases and J by 4 bases, and 16 bases separated the two germline ends. The CDR3 has 14 residues. CDR1 is SGHRS, CDR2 YFSETQ, per germline. CDR3 nucleotide sequence: TGCGCCAGCACCCTGGGCCACCAGGGAGAGACCCAGTACTTC. It is translated as CASTLGHQGETQYF.